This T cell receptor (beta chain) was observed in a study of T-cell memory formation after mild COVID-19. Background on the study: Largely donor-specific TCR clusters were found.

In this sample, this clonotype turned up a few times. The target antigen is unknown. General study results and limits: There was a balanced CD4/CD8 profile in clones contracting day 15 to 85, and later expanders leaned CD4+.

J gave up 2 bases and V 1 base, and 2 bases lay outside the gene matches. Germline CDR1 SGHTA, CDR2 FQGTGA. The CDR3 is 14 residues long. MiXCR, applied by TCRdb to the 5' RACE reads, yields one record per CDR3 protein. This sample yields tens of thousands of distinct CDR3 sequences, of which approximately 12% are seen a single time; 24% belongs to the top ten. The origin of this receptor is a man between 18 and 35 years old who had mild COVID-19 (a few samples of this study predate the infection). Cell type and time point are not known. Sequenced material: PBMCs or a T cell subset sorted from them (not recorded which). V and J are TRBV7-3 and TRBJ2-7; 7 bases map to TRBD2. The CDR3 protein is CASSLMGGTYEQYF. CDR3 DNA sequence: TGTGCCAGCAGCTTAATGGGGGGGACCTACGAGCAGTACTTC.